This T cell receptor (beta chain) was sequenced during a study of blood T cell repertoires in COVID-19. Study information: Acute and convalescent COVID-19 samples came from the United States, Italy and Spain. Nucleic acid was either cDNA or gDNA, and it came from T cells, B-cell-depleted T cells, or PBMCs.

CDR3 length equals 14 residues. Germline lookup yields CDR1 SGHAT and CDR2 FQNNGV. V lost 1 base and J 7 bases, leaving 11 bases between the germline ends. Original methodology: Nucleated cell counts were estimated from reference gene primer amplification. The method was immunoSEQ multiplex PCR; TCRdb's version includes in-frame clones alone and lacks a portion of them. V, J and clone size are those of that table, while D and trimming were read from the DNA. The profile shows around 190,000 clones, roughly nine tenths of them singletons. This sequence was found in a man aged 18 to 30 who had recovered from COVID-19. The chain employs TRBV11-2 and TRBJ2-1, with D hard to call. The sample consisted of peripheral blood. The CDR3, as DNA: TGTGCCAGCAGCTTAGGGCCGGGTGGGAATGAGCAGTTCTTC. Translated: CASSLGPGGNEQFF.